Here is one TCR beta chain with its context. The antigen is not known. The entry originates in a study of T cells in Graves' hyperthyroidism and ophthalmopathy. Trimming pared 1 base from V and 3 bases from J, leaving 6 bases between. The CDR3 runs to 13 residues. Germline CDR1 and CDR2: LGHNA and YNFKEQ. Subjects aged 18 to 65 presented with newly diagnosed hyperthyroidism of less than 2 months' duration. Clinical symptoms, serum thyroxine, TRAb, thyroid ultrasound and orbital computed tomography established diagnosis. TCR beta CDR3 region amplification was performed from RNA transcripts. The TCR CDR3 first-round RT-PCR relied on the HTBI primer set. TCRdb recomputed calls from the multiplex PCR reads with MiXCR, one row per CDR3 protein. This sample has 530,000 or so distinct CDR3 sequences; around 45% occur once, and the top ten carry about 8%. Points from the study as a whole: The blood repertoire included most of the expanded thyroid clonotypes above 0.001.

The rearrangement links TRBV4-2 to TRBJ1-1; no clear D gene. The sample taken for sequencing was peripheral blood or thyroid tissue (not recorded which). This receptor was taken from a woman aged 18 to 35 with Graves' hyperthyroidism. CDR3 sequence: CASSQAQDTEAFF. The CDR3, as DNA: TGTGCCAGCAGCCAAGCGCAGGACACTGAAGCTTTCTTT.